These 15 T cell receptor beta chains came from one sample sequenced in a study of cytotoxic CD8 clonotypes in ibrutinib-treated CLL. Here immunoSEQ multiplex PCR was the method, and the copy in TCRdb shows in-frame clones only, minus some. This table holds about 18,000 clones, 70% to 90% found once. The input for sequencing was PBMCs, taken before ibrutinib treatment. The receptor source for this set is a human donor with chronic lymphocytic leukemia.

The gene calls are TRBV12-5 and TRBJ2-3; maybe TRBD2 (6 bases). CDR3 length equals 15 residues. CDR1 is LGHNT and CDR2 is FRNRAP in the germline V gene. V was trimmed by 3 bases and J by 2 bases, leaving 12 bases between them. CDR3 loop: CASGFAGPYTDTQYF. CDR3 DNA sequence: TGTGCTAGTGGTTTTGCGGGACCCTACACAGATACGCAGTATTTT.

V gene TRBV6-4 combines with J gene TRBJ2-1; D unresolved. Trimming left V 0 bases short and J 1 base short, with 7 bases between. CDR1 is MRHNA, CDR2 SNTAGT, per germline. The CDR3 spans 15 residues. The chain's CDR3 is CASSDSYRSYNEQFF. The CDR3 coding sequence is TGTGCCAGCAGTGACTCGTACAGATCCTACAATGAGCAGTTCTTC.

This chain connects TRBV6-5 to TRBJ2-2; D not certain. V lost 0 bases and J lost 9, with 8 bases in between. The CDR3 has 13 residues. Germline loops: CDR1 MNHEY, CDR2 SVGAGI. The CDR3 DNA is TGTGCCAGCAGTTACTCGAACGGGCGGGAGCTGTTTTTT. Its translation is CASSYSNGRELFF.

The rearrangement links TRBV7-3 to TRBJ1-1, with 8 bases lining up with TRBD1. V was clipped by 2 bases and J by 4 bases; unmatched bases: 3. The CDR3 consists of 14 residues. Germline V gene lookup returns CDR1 SGHTA and CDR2 FQGTGA. CDR3 residues: CASSLQTGGTEAFF. CDR3 DNA: TGTGCCAGCAGCTTACAAACAGGGGGCACTGAAGCTTTCTTT.

This clone has just a few counts. The chain uses TRBV5-1 and TRBJ2-1; tentatively, D is TRBD2 (5 bases). This CDR3 is 16 amino acids long. V was cut by 2 bases and J by 4 bases, with 16 bases left in between. The V gene's germline CDR1 is SGHRS and CDR2 YFSETQ. CDR3 in amino acids: CASSLEGRAIYNEQFF. As DNA, the CDR3 is TGCGCCAGCAGCTTAGAAGGGCGGGCGATATACAATGAGCAGTTCTTC.

The chain has TRBV18 and TRBJ2-5; 9 bases map to TRBD1. CDR3 length equals 14 residues. Germline V CDR1 and CDR2: KGHSH, LQKENI. Germline trimming cut 4 bases from V and 1 base from J; bases unmatched to any gene: 1. CDR3 protein: CASSRQGVQETQYF. The CDR3 bases are TGTGCCAGCTCACGACAGGGGGTCCAAGAGACCCAGTACTTC. Complete variable domain (other parts from reference TRBV18 and TRBJ2-5): NAGVMQNPRHLVRRRGQEARLRCSPMKGHSHVYWYRQLPEEGLKFMVYLQKENIIDESGMPKERFSAEFPKEGPSILRIQQVVRGDSAAYFCASSRQGVQETQYFGPGTRLLVL.

This rearrangement joins TRBV27 to TRBJ2-4, with D hard to call. V lost 5 bases and J 2 bases, leaving 13 bases between the germline ends. Germline V gives CDR1 MNHEY, CDR2 SMNVEV (reference sequence). The CDR3 has 15 residues. CDR3 amino acids: CASSRIRDPKNIQYF. The CDR3 nucleotides are TGTGCCAGCAGTCGAATTAGGGATCCCAAAAACATTCAGTACTTC.

This sequence joins TRBV2 and TRBJ1-4; 9 bases are shared with TRBD1. Trimming at V came to 8 bases and at J to 6 bases, leaving 4 bases not matched to a gene. CDR3 size: 13 residues. Germline CDR1 is SNHLY and CDR2 is FYNNEI. The CDR3 sequence is CASGDRGYEKLFF. The CDR3 DNA follows: TGTGCCAGCGGAGACAGGGGGTATGAAAAACTGTTTTTT. Supplemented by reference TRBV2 and TRBJ1-4, the full variable domain reads EPEVTQTPSHQVTQMGQEVILRCVPISNHLYFYWYRQILGQKVEFLVSFYNNEISEKSEIFDDQFSVERPDGSNFTLKIRSTKLEDSAMYFCASGDRGYEKLFFGSGTQLSVL.

The rearrangement joins TRBV28 to TRBJ2-1; perhaps TRBD1 as D (6 bases). The V gene's germline CDR1 is MDHEN and CDR2 SYDVKM. With 8 bases removed from V and 10 bases from J, the gap between germline ends came to 27 bases. CDR3 length: 16 amino acids. The CDR3 reads CASRDTGLKSNREQFF. CDR3 nucleotide sequence: TGTGCCAGCCGGGACACCGGCCTGAAGAGCAACCGCGAGCAGTTCTTC. Full variable domain (remainder filled in from reference TRBV28 and TRBJ2-1): DVKVTQSSRYLVKRTGEKVFLECVQDMDHENMFWYRQDPGLGLRLIYFSYDVKMKEKGDIPEGYSVSREKKERFSLILESASTNQTSMYLCASRDTGLKSNREQFFGPGTRLTVL.

The chain carries TRBV7-8 and TRBJ1-6, with TRBD1 matching 9 bases. The ends lost 2 bases at V and 9 bases at J; junction bases unmatched: 5. CDR1 is SGHVS and CDR2 is FQNEAQ in the germline V gene. This CDR3 comprises 15 residues. The CDR3 coding sequence is TGTGCCAGCAGCTTATTAGGGACAGGGATTTCACCCCTCCACTTT. The encoded protein is CASSLLGTGISPLHF.

The chain couples TRBV7-8 to TRBJ2-3; D possibly corresponds to TRBD2 (5 bases). Trimming removed 8 bases at V and 0 bases at J, with 18 bases between. CDR3 length: 16 amino acids. The V gene's germline CDR1 is SGHVS and CDR2 FQNEAQ. CDR3 in amino acids: CASLESGISSTDTQYF. The CDR3 DNA follows: TGTGCCAGCCTTGAAAGCGGTATTTCTAGCACAGATACGCAGTATTTT.

This chain connects TRBV6-5 to TRBJ2-7, with D maybe TRBD1 (6 bases). Germline values: CDR1 MNHEY, CDR2 SVGAGI. V lost 6 bases to trimming and J lost 7 bases, with 22 bases between them. The CDR3 runs to 15 residues. The CDR3 is CASSQSPGHIEEQYF. DNA for the CDR3: TGTGCCAGCAGCCAAAGCCCGGGACACATCGAAGAGCAGTACTTC.

The rearrangement joins TRBV5-5 to TRBJ1-3, with 9 nucleotides matching TRBD1. V was clipped by 3 bases and J by 4 bases; unmatched bases: 5. The germline V gene encodes CDR1 SGHKS and CDR2 YYEKEE (reference sequence). This CDR3 has 15 amino acids. CDR3: CASSSGTGLGNTIYF. DNA for the CDR3: TGTGCCAGCAGCTCAGGGACAGGGCTCGGAAACACCATATATTTT.

The V call is TRBV19, the J call TRBJ2-4, with D unclear. V lost 1 base and J 7 bases, leaving 14 bases between the germline ends. Germline values: CDR1 LNHDA, CDR2 SQIVND (reference sequence). The CDR3 consists of 15 residues. This CDR3 reads CASSIGVPMENIQYF. The CDR3 region has the DNA TGTGCCAGTAGTATAGGTGTTCCCATGGAGAACATTCAGTACTTC.

The chain carries TRBV18 and TRBJ2-3, with TRBD1 matching 10 bases. Germline CDR1 and CDR2: KGHSH and LQKENI. The V gene end was trimmed by 4 bases and the J gene end by 1 base; junction bases not matched to a gene: 2. The CDR3 runs 15 residues. For the CDR3, the DNA is TGTGCCAGCTCACTTGGGACAGGGGGCACAGATACGCAGTATTTT. This sequence encodes CASSLGTGGTDTQYF.